The rows below give T cell receptor beta chains drawn from one sample of a study of cytomegalovirus exposure and HLA in healthy donors. Sequenced by immunoSEQ multiplex PCR; TCRdb stores in-frame clones only, minus some. The table shows about 150,000 clones, with almost 80% occurring only once. Sequencing was carried out using PBMCs. These receptor sequences come from a male donor in good health and CMV-seronegative. CDR3s include the opening cysteine and the closing phenylalanine or tryptophan. D genes are given only for firm matches. Size is stated for part of the rows, as once, few or many counts, or as a class when the clone is expanded.

.,TRBV5-6,.,TRBJ1-2,CASSLVSYGYTF,TGTGCCAGCAGCCTCGTTAGCTATGGCTACACCTTC
.,TRBV15,TRBD1,TRBJ1-5,CATSRVPGQGNQPQHF,TGTGCCACCAGCAGAGTGCCGGGACAGGGTAATCAGCCCCAGCATTTT
.,TRBV7-9,TRBD1,TRBJ1-1,CASSPWGQGGTEAFF,TGTGCCAGCAGCCCATGGGGACAGGGAGGTACTGAAGCTTTCTTT
.,TRBV7-9,TRBD2,TRBJ2-1,CASSRGLAGAKNEQFF,TGTGCCAGCAGCAGGGGACTAGCGGGAGCAAAGAATGAGCAGTTCTTC
.,TRBV19,.,TRBJ2-3,CASSIASGSGDTQYF,TGTGCCAGCAGTATAGCGTCGGGTTCTGGGGATACGCAGTATTTT
.,TRBV7-9,.,TRBJ1-3,CASRSTRDNSGNTIYF,TGTGCCAGCAGGTCGACCCGGGACAACTCTGGAAACACCATATATTTT
.,TRBV2,.,TRBJ1-2,CASSIQGDNYGYTF,TGTGCCAGCAGCATCCAGGGTGACAACTATGGCTACACCTTC
.,TRBV2,TRBD1,TRBJ2-3,CASSGQGAIDTQYF,TGTGCCAGTTCGGGACAGGGGGCGATAGATACGCAGTATTTT
.,TRBV6-5,TRBD1,TRBJ1-5,CASSRGQGEPQHF,TGTGCCAGCAGCAGGGGACAGGGGGAGCCCCAGCATTTT
.,TRBV5-1,.,TRBJ1-1,CASSIRGGAEAFF,TGCGCCAGCAGCATTAGGGGTGGGGCTGAAGCTTTCTTT
.,TRBV19,.,TRBJ2-7,CASSISVTAYEQYF,TGTGCCAGTAGTATATCGGTCACTGCCTACGAGCAGTACTTC
.,TRBV19,.,TRBJ1-6,CASSVSSYNSPLHF,TGTGCCAGTAGCGTTAGCTCCTATAATTCACCCCTCCACTTT
few,TRBV5-1,.,TRBJ1-2,CASSITSVNYGYTF,TGCGCCAGCAGCATTACGAGCGTTAACTATGGCTACACCTTC
.,TRBV30,.,TRBJ1-1,CAWSVRVEPTEAFF,TGTGCCTGGAGTGTACGGGTCGAGCCCACTGAAGCTTTCTTT